These 22 T cell receptor beta chains originate from one sample sequenced in a study of T cells in Graves' hyperthyroidism and ophthalmopathy (dated by TCRdb to between 2018 and 2021). The library was made by multiplex PCR. The reads were generated on an Illumina HiSeq 2000. Amplification of TCR beta CDR3 regions was carried out from RNA transcripts. The first round of RT-PCR for the TCR CDR3 was performed with the HTBI primer set and the Qiagen OneStep RT-PCR kit. In-frame beta chains were kept once TCRdb had trimmed the public reads at Q25 with fastp and called clones with MiXCR. Every distinct CDR3 protein forms one entry, paired with its most common genes and DNA. The sample table records 500,000 to 550,000 distinct CDR3 sequences; roughly 20% of these occur just once. 26% of the sample comes from the top ten. Sequencing was done on a sample of blood. The origin of the receptors is a man younger than 30 with Graves' hyperthyroidism.

In this sample, this clonotype turned up a few times. V and J are TRBV12-3 or TRBV12-4 and TRBJ2-6; D assignment may be TRBD1 or TRBD2 (6 bases each). Trimming stripped 5 bases from V and 0 bases from J, with 17 bases between. CDR3 size: 18 residues. Here the CDR3 reads CASSPLARGVSGANVLTF. As DNA, the CDR3 is TGTGCCAGCAGTCCCCTAGCGAGGGGGGTCTCTGGGGCCAACGTCCTGACTTTC.

This clonotype was seen at least ten times. J is TRBJ2-2 and V is TRBV2; TRBD2 matches at 11 bases. The CDR3 totals 15 residues. In germline, CDR1 is SNHLY, CDR2 FYNNEI. J gave up 4 bases and V 6 bases, and 4 bases lay outside the gene matches. The CDR3 DNA sequence: TGTGCCAGCAGGGGGACTAGCGGTACCACCGGGGAGCTGTTTTTT. Protein sequence: CASRGTSGTTGELFF.

This clonotype has ten or more counts. The chain recombines TRBV27 with TRBJ1-5; D unclear. With 5 bases removed from V and 1 base from J, the gap between germline ends came to 15 bases. CDR3 length: 16 residues. CDR1 is MNHEY, CDR2 SMNVEV, per germline (reference sequence). The CDR3, as DNA: TGTGCCAGCAGTCAAACCTTATTTTCAAGCAATCAGCCCCAGCATTTT. This gives the protein CASSQTLFSSNQPQHF.

This clonotype has more than one count but fewer than ten. CDR3 bases: TGCGCCAGCAGCCCACACCTGTCGAAGGGACAGGCAAACTATGGCTACACCTTC. Its translation: CASSPHLSKGQANYGYTF. The rearrangement joins TRBV4-1 to TRBJ1-2; 8 bases line up with TRBD1. J gave up 2 bases and V 4 bases, and 15 bases lay outside the gene matches. The CDR3 has 18 residues. Germline V gene data show CDR1 as MGHRA and CDR2 as YSYEKL.

This clonotype was recorded at least ten times. The chain has TRBV20-1 and TRBJ2-5, with 7 positions matching TRBD2. The J segment lost 2 bases and the V segment lost 5 bases, leaving 23 bases of the junction unmatched. The CDR3 contains 19 residues. CDR1 is DFQATT and CDR2 is SNEGSKA in the germline V gene (reference sequence). CDR3 in DNA: TGCAGTGCTCTAGAGTTGGTAATAGCGGGCAACCTCCCTCAAGAGACCCAGTACTTC. Translation: CSALELVIAGNLPQETQYF.

This clonotype occurred many times. The chain couples TRBV6-1 to TRBJ1-1, with D hard to call. Between the trimmed V and J ends, which lost 8 bases and 1 base, there was a span of 14 bases. This CDR3 has 14 residues. CDR1 MNHNS and CDR2 SASEGT come from the germline V gene. The CDR3 coding sequence is TGTGCCAGCCTGAGCGATACACCGAACACTGAAGCTTTCTTT. It is translated as CASLSDTPNTEAFF.

In its sample, this clonotype was seen many times. V usage is TRBV20-1 and J usage is TRBJ2-2; possibly TRBD1 for D (5 bases). The CDR3 is 15 amino acids. Germline CDR1 and CDR2: DFQATT and SNEGSKA (reference sequence). Trimming pared 1 base from V and 2 bases from J, leaving 11 bases between. The CDR3 coding sequence is TGCAGTGCTAGAGTGACGACAGCCAACACCGGGGAGCTGTTTTTT. Its translation: CSARVTTANTGELFF.

This clonotype appeared many times. J is TRBJ2-7 and V is TRBV20-1; D is ambiguous. The CDR3 sequence is 12 residues long. The germline V gene encodes CDR1 DFQATT and CDR2 SNEGSKA (reference sequence). V lost 5 bases and J lost 3, with 11 bases in between. CDR3 in DNA: TGCAGTGCTCCGACTTCAATCTACGAGCAGTACTTC. Its protein product is CSAPTSIYEQYF.

Concerning this clonotype itself: The conserved closing phenylalanine or tryptophan is absent in this CDR3, likely reflecting a read error. The chain uses TRBV12-3 or TRBV12-4 and TRBJ1-6, with D perhaps matching TRBD1 (6 bases). Between the trimmed V and J ends, which lost 7 bases and 7 bases, there was a span of 17 bases. This CDR3 has 15 residues. The CDR3, as DNA: TGTGCCAGCACCCAGGTGGGGGGCTGGAATTCACCCCTCCACCTT. It translates to CASTQVGGWNSPLHL.

This clonotype has ten or more counts. The chain combines TRBV6-1 with TRBJ2-7; the match to TRBD1 covers 7 bases. The CDR3 spans 15 residues. J lost 6 bases, V lost 4 bases, and 12 bases had no gene match. The germline V gene has CDR1 MNHNS and CDR2 SASEGT. Here the CDR3 DNA reads TGTGCCAGCAGTGGACAGGGTATCCCTCCGAGCGAGCAGTACTTC. This translates into CASSGQGIPPSEQYF.

This chain links TRBV6-2 or TRBV6-3 with TRBJ2-1; 10 nucleotides match TRBD2. The germline CDR1 and CDR2 sequences are MNHEY and SVGEGT. V was clipped by 2 bases and J by 3 bases; unmatched bases: 13. The CDR3 covers 19 residues. CDR3 residues: CASSYLASGGAQYYNEQFF. The CDR3 DNA reads as TGTGCCAGCAGTTACCTGGCTAGCGGGGGCGCCCAATACTACAATGAGCAGTTCTTC.

This clonotype was seen at least ten times. DNA for the CDR3: TGTGCCAGCAGCGTTAGACAGTGGGAGACCCAGTACTTC. The encoded protein is CASSVRQWETQYF. The chain couples TRBV9 to TRBJ2-5, with D perhaps matching TRBD1 (5 bases). Trimming pared 2 bases from V and 5 bases from J, leaving 10 bases between. The CDR3 length is 13 residues. Per germline, CDR1 SGDLS and CDR2 YYNGEE.

This clonotype was seen ten or more times. This rearrangement joins TRBV4-1 to TRBJ2-7, with 8 positions matching TRBD2. Germline lookup yields CDR1 MGHRA and CDR2 YSYEKL. The CDR3 spans 18 residues. The ends lost 3 bases at V and 2 bases at J; junction bases unmatched: 15. The CDR3: CASSHTFHRLAPTYEQYF. CDR3 coding DNA: TGCGCCAGCAGCCATACTTTCCACAGACTAGCGCCAACCTACGAGCAGTACTTC.

This clonotype has a count of ten or more. The chain has TRBV10-3 and TRBJ1-5; D ambiguous. V shed 0 bases and J shed 1 base, with 10 bases lying between them. CDR1 is ENHRY and CDR2 is SYGVKD in the germline V gene. The CDR3 sequence is 16 residues long. CDR3 sequence (DNA): TGTGCCATCAGTGAGTCGGGAAGGTCGAGCAATCAGCCCCAGCATTTT. Its protein product is CAISESGRSSNQPQHF.

Comments on this clonotype: A much larger clone sits a single nucleotide away, making a read error possible. The chain combines TRBV27 with TRBJ2-2; D call uncertain. Germline V CDR1 and CDR2: MNHEY, SMNVEV (reference sequence). The CDR3 runs to 14 residues. In DNA form, the CDR3 reads TGTGCCTGCAGTTTGGGAACTCCCACCGGGGAGCTGTTTTTT. Translating gives CACSLGTPTGELFF.

This clonotype was seen more than once but under ten times. The V and J genes are TRBV6-2 or TRBV6-3 and TRBJ2-7, with 12 nucleotides matching TRBD2. V was pared by 9 bases and J by 6 bases, with 6 bases of the junction left unmatched. Germline V gene lookup returns CDR1 MNHEY and CDR2 SVGEGT. The CDR3 sequence is 13 residues long. The CDR3: CASQLAGGLEQYF. The DNA of the CDR3 is TGTGCCAGTCAACTAGCGGGAGGTCTCGAGCAGTACTTC.

The V gene is TRBV5-5, the J gene TRBJ2-2; D call uncertain. Germline assignment: CDR1 SGHKS and CDR2 YYEKEE (reference sequence). V gave up 4 bases and J gave up 3 bases, with 7 bases separating them. CDR3 length equals 13 residues. The CDR3 bases are TGTGCCAGCAGCCCTCACTACACCGGGGAGCTGTTTTTT. The encoded protein is CASSPHYTGELFF.

At least ten counts were recorded for this clonotype. The chain combines TRBV12-3 or TRBV12-4 with TRBJ2-5; a possible D gene is TRBD2 (5 bases). The CDR3 is made up of 14 amino acids. Trimming took 5 bases from V and 4 from J, leaving 14 bases between them. CDR3 protein: CASSPLAAGETQYF. CDR3 DNA: TGTGCCAGCAGTCCTCTCGCGGCGGGAGAGACCCAGTACTTC.

There are many counts of this clonotype. The J gene is TRBJ2-5, the V gene TRBV29-1, with D perhaps TRBD2 (6 bases). Deletions cut 8 bases from V and 5 bases from J, with 21 bases between. This CDR3 is 14 amino acids long. CDR1 and CDR2 (germline): SQVTM, ANQGSEA. CDR3 coding DNA: TGCAGCCCCCGCCGGGACTGGGACGGTGAGACCCAGTACTTC. This encodes CSPRRDWDGETQYF.

This clonotype was found many times. The V gene is TRBV19, the J gene TRBJ1-1, with TRBD1 matching 7 bases. The ends lost 10 bases at V and 1 base at J; junction bases unmatched: 6. The length of the CDR3 is 13 residues. CDR1 and CDR2 from the germline V gene are LNHDA and SQIVND (reference sequence). The CDR3 nucleotides are TGTGCCACTAATACAGGGGCGAACACTGAAGCTTTCTTT. It translates to CATNTGANTEAFF.

Ten or more counts support this clonotype. This chain connects TRBV27 to TRBJ2-7; D is unclear. The CDR3 extends over 13 amino acids. V lost 3 bases to trimming and J lost 3 bases, with 9 bases between them. CDR1 and CDR2 (germline): MNHEY, SMNVEV (reference sequence). The CDR3 DNA follows: TGTGCCAGCAGTTTCGGTATCGGCTACGAGCAGTACTTC. Translating it yields CASSFGIGYEQYF.

This sequence joins TRBV28 and TRBJ1-5; 7 bases are shared with TRBD1. This CDR3 has 15 residues. Germline CDR1 reads MDHEN; CDR2 reads SYDVKM. V lost 2 bases and J lost 9; bases outside the gene matches: 10. The CDR3 sequence is CASSLLGGAERPQHF. CDR3 DNA: TGTGCCAGCAGTTTACTAGGGGGCGCGGAGCGGCCCCAGCATTTT.